These 15 T cell receptor beta chains were all obtained from the same sample, sequenced in a study of blood T cells in healthy people across ages. With a J-beta primer mix and a sample-barcoded 5' primer, a second PCR ran about 7 to 12 cycles. TCRdb recomputed calls from the 5' RACE reads with MiXCR, one row per CDR3 protein. The profile shows 1.5 million to 2 million distinct CDR3 sequences, roughly 27% of them singletons. Sequences were obtained from blood. Receptors were obtained from a woman younger than 45 in good health.

On this clonotype itself: The junction differs from germline at one of its ends, possibly a read error. The V and J genes are TRBV5-1 and TRBJ2-3; no firm D call. Germline V CDR1 and CDR2: SGHRS, YFSETQ. The length of the CDR3 is 15 residues. The CDR3 DNA follows: TGCGCCAGCAGAGCAACCTTGACACTGGCAGATACGCAGGATTTT. Translated, it gives CASRATLTLADTQDF.

This clonotype was observed a few times. The gene calls are TRBV20-1 and TRBJ2-3, with D tentatively TRBD1 or TRBD2 (5 bases each). The CDR3 extends over 14 amino acids. Trimming shortened V by 4 bases and J by 6 bases, and 17 bases separated the two germline ends. Germline V gene data show CDR1 as DFQATT and CDR2 as SNEGSKA (reference sequence). The CDR3 bases are TGCAGTGCTACGAGGGACGATGCCACGGATACGCAGTATTTT. Amino acid sequence: CSATRDDATDTQYF.

The sample holds many counts of this clonotype. V is TRBV6-2 or TRBV6-3 and J is TRBJ1-2, with D unclear. The germline gives CDR1 MNHEY, CDR2 SVGEGT. V gave up 2 bases and J gave up 8 bases, with 6 bases separating them. The CDR3 consists of 11 residues. In DNA form, the CDR3 reads TGTGCCAGCAGTTACGGCCGGGGCTACACCTTC. As protein: CASSYGRGYTF.

The table lists this clonotype with a few counts. The chain carries TRBV7-2 and TRBJ1-2; 8 bases line up with TRBD1. Germline trimming cut 0 bases from V and 7 bases from J; bases unmatched to any gene: 10. Germline CDR1 is SGHTA and CDR2 is FQGNSA. The CDR3 is 16 amino acids. CDR3 nucleotide sequence: TGTGCCAGCAGCTTAGCGCGAGGGCAGGGGGCAGGTGGCTACACCTTC. Translating gives CASSLARGQGAGGYTF. The whole variable domain, filled in from reference TRBV7-2 and TRBJ1-2, reads GAGVSQSPSNKVTEKGKDVELRCDPISGHTALYWYRQSLGQGLEFLIYFQGNSAPDKSGLPSDRFSAERTGGSVSTLTIQRTQQEDSAVYLCASSLARGQGAGGYTFGSGTRLTVV.

In this sample, this clonotype turned up many times. This chain links TRBV7-2 with TRBJ1-2, with D maybe TRBD1 (6 bases). Trimming took 5 bases from V and 8 from J, leaving 12 bases between them. The CDR3 covers 12 residues. In germline, CDR1 is SGHTA, CDR2 FQGNSA. In nucleotides, the CDR3 is TGTGCCAGCAGCCTCCGAACAGGGGGCTACACCTTC. This codes for CASSLRTGGYTF.

This clonotype appeared a few times. This chain uses TRBV20-1 with TRBJ1-4, with a weak D call TRBD1 (5 bases). Germline V gene lookup returns CDR1 DFQATT and CDR2 SNEGSKA (reference sequence). CDR3 size: 11 residues. The V end lost 7 bases, the J end lost 8 bases, and 11 bases lay between the germline ends. The CDR3 DNA is TGCAGTGTAGTACGGGACGAAAAACTGTTTTTT. Its protein product is CSVVRDEKLFF.

The chain joins TRBV6-5 to TRBJ1-3, with D hard to call. The CDR3 consists of 14 residues. V was pared by 7 bases and J by 3 bases, with 13 bases between. Germline-derived CDR1 and CDR2 are MNHEY and SVGAGI. Here the CDR3 reads CASNKNADGNTIYF. DNA of the CDR3: TGTGCCAGCAACAAAAACGCGGATGGAAACACCATATATTTT.

This clonotype was found many times. The rearrangement links TRBV27 to TRBJ2-3; D remains ambiguous. V was trimmed by 6 bases and J by 4 bases, leaving 8 bases between them. The germline V gene encodes CDR1 MNHEY and CDR2 SMNVEV (reference sequence). CDR3 length equals 12 residues. CDR3 DNA: TGTGCCAGCAGCCCCAGACCAGATACGCAGTATTTT. The encoded protein is CASSPRPDTQYF.

With respect to this clonotype: Its ends do not fully match the called genes, so a read error is possible. The chain uses TRBV4-3 and TRBJ2-1, with D unclear. The CDR3 spans 15 residues. CDR1 is LGHNA and CDR2 is YSLEER in the germline V gene. CDR3 in amino acids: CAGSQDHNPYNEQFF. In nucleotides, the CDR3 is TGCGCCGGCAGCCAAGATCACAACCCCTACAATGAGCAGTTCTTC.

This clonotype was seen ten or more times. The rearrangement links TRBV6-2 or TRBV6-3 to TRBJ2-1; D uncertain. The CDR3 is 12 residues long. Per the germline V gene, CDR1 is MNHEY and CDR2 is SVGEGT. V dropped 2 bases and J dropped 7 bases, with 6 bases sitting between them. CDR3 loop: CASSYPKNEQFF. Here the CDR3 DNA reads TGTGCCAGCAGTTACCCTAAAAATGAGCAGTTCTTC.

The chain has TRBV5-1 and TRBJ1-2; D perhaps matches TRBD1 (5 bases). Germline values: CDR1 SGHRS, CDR2 YFSETQ. Trimming pared 7 bases from V and 10 bases from J, leaving 23 bases between. The CDR3 is 14 residues long. The CDR3, as DNA: TGCGCCAGCCGCCCACTCGGAGGGGCGGTTGACTACACCTTC. Encoded protein: CASRPLGGAVDYTF.

The chain uses TRBV20-1 and TRBJ2-1; 12 bases match TRBD2. The CDR3 is made up of 13 amino acids. Germline CDR1 and CDR2: DFQATT and SNEGSKA (reference sequence). The CDR3 nucleotides are TGCAGCAGCCCGGGACTAGCGGGCAATGAGCAGTTCTTC. Residues: CSSPGLAGNEQFF.

At least ten counts were recorded for this clonotype. Its ends do not fully match the called genes, so a read error is possible. This sequence joins TRBV7-2 and TRBJ2-5, with D possibly called TRBD1 or TRBD2 (5 bases each). This CDR3 is 14 amino acids long. Germline CDR1 reads SGHTA; CDR2 reads FQGNSA. CDR3 region: CASRFGDPGWTQYF. The CDR3 nucleotides are TGTGCCAGCCGCTTCGGGGACCCGGGATGGACCCAGTACTTC.

This clonotype was counted a few times. The rearrangement uses TRBV6-5 and TRBJ2-3; D gene ambiguous. Germline values: CDR1 MNHEY, CDR2 SVGAGI. V lost 5 bases to trimming and J lost 2 bases, with 14 bases between them. The CDR3 is 15 amino acids. CDR3 loop: CASSRPSPYTDTQYF. CDR3 nucleotides: TGTGCCAGCAGTCGGCCCAGCCCCTACACAGATACGCAGTATTTT.

This sequence joins TRBV27 and TRBJ1-1, with D uncertain. The CDR3 totals 13 residues. V was clipped by 8 bases and J by 1 base, with 11 bases between them. The germline CDR1 and CDR2 sequences are MNHEY and SMNVEV (reference sequence). CDR3 coding DNA: TGTGCCAGCGGGAATTGGGGGAACACTGAAGCTTTCTTT. This encodes CASGNWGNTEAFF.